What follows are 24 T cell receptor beta chains derived from one specimen sequenced in a study of response to subunit inactivated influenza vaccine. TCRdb reprocessed the RT-PCR reads via MiXCR and lists one record per CDR3 protein. Among approximately 500,000 distinct CDR3 sequences listed, roughly 13% were seen once. The specimen comprised PBMCs from blood, sampled 45 days after vaccination. The receptors derive from a man aged 50 to 59 who received an inactivated influenza vaccine.

This clonotype was detected only a few times. The chain is built from TRBV6-5 and TRBJ2-5; the match to TRBD2 covers 9 bases. The CDR3 sequence is 15 residues long. Trimming cost V 0 bases and J 4 bases; bases outside gene matches: 3. Germline assignment: CDR1 MNHEY and CDR2 SVGAGI. CDR3 sequence (DNA): TGTGCCAGCAGTTACTCTGGCGGGAGGGGAGAGACCCAGTACTTC. It codes for CASSYSGGRGETQYF.

The gene calls are TRBV11-2 and TRBJ2-7; 7 bases are shared with TRBD1. From germline, CDR1 is SGHAT and CDR2 FQNNGV. The junction had 8 bases not matched to a gene; V was cut back by 0 bases and J by 0 bases. The CDR3 spans 17 residues. Here the CDR3 reads CASSLDRTGQTSYEQYF. CDR3 in DNA: TGTGCCAGCAGCTTAGACCGGACAGGCCAGACCTCCTACGAGCAGTACTTC.

The sample holds a few counts of this clonotype. The chain employs TRBV10-3 and TRBJ2-7; D gene unclear. The germline gives CDR1 ENHRY, CDR2 SYGVKD. The V and J ends lost 4 bases and 5 bases respectively, with 6 bases between them. The CDR3 has 11 amino acids. CDR3 DNA: TGTGCCATCAGTGGGCTAAACGAGCAGTACTTC. Amino acid sequence: CAISGLNEQYF.

V is TRBV29-1 and J is TRBJ2-5; 7 bases agree with TRBD2. The J segment lost 5 bases and the V segment lost 1 base, leaving 10 bases of the junction unmatched. This CDR3 spans 15 amino acids. Germline V gene data show CDR1 as SQVTM and CDR2 as ANQGSEA. Here the CDR3 DNA reads TGCAGCGTTGAAGGGGGCTCGGGGAGGGGCGAGACCCAGTACTTC. Its translation is CSVEGGSGRGETQYF.

The chain carries TRBV6-2 or TRBV6-3 and TRBJ1-6; the D is unclear. Germline V gene data show CDR1 as MNHEY and CDR2 as SVGEGT. CDR3 length equals 14 residues. V was trimmed by 5 bases and J by 6 bases, leaving 11 bases between them. The CDR3 loop reads CASSATKFNSPLHF. The CDR3 bases are TGTGCCAGCAGTGCCACCAAGTTTAATTCACCCCTCCACTTT.

This clonotype was seen a handful of times. The V call is TRBV24-1, the J call TRBJ2-3; D is possibly TRBD1 (6 bases). There are 14 residues in the CDR3. V was clipped by 3 bases and J by 2 bases, with 8 bases between them. Germline CDR1 reads KGHDR; CDR2 reads SFDVKD. The chain's CDR3 is CATSDGQTTDTQYF. CDR3 DNA: TGTGCCACCAGTGATGGACAGACCACAGATACGCAGTATTTT.

This clonotype was seen many times. The chain carries TRBV29-1 and TRBJ2-1; tentatively, D is TRBD1 (5 bases). This CDR3 spans 14 amino acids. CDR1 and CDR2 (germline): SQVTM, ANQGSEA. V dropped 6 bases and J dropped 0 bases, with 12 bases sitting between them. The CDR3 DNA follows: TGCAGCGTGACCGACAGAAGCTCCTACAATGAGCAGTTCTTC. Its protein product is CSVTDRSSYNEQFF.

This clonotype has a handful of counts. The chain employs TRBV7-2 and TRBJ2-1; 8 positions match TRBD2. The V and J ends lost 5 bases and 0 bases, in that order; junction bases with no gene match: 6. The CDR3 has 16 residues. Germline V gives CDR1 SGHTA, CDR2 FQGNSA. The CDR3 DNA reads TGTGCCAGCAGCGCCGGACTAGCCAACTCCTACAATGAGCAGTTCTTC. It encodes CASSAGLANSYNEQFF.

V and J are TRBV6-5 and TRBJ2-5, with D perhaps TRBD2 (5 bases). Germline V gene data show CDR1 as MNHEY and CDR2 as SVGAGI. The CDR3 spans 12 residues. Trimming removed 10 bases from V and 5 bases from J, with 14 bases in between. The CDR3 DNA reads TGTGCCACCTCCCCCCCGGGGGAGACCCAGTACTTC. Residues: CATSPPGETQYF.

This clonotype was observed a handful of times. V is TRBV15 and J is TRBJ2-2, with D perhaps given as TRBD1 or TRBD2 (6 bases each). Germline V CDR1 and CDR2: LNHNV, YYDKDF (reference sequence). The CDR3 covers 14 residues. V was trimmed by 2 bases and J by 5 bases, leaving 9 bases between them. CDR3 coding DNA: TGTGCCACCAGCAGACGAGGGGGGACCGGGGAGCTGTTTTTT. Residues: CATSRRGGTGELFF.

This chain uses TRBV5-1 with TRBJ2-5; 9 bases are a match to TRBD2. Germline CDR1 is SGHRS and CDR2 is YFSETQ. The CDR3 sequence is 15 residues long. The ends lost 3 bases at V and 2 bases at J; junction bases unmatched: 5. The CDR3 DNA sequence: TGCGCCAGCAGCTCTAGCGGGAATCCTCAAGAGACCCAGTACTTC. Its translation: CASSSSGNPQETQYF.

This chain joins TRBV18 and TRBJ2-7; D unclear. V lost 3 bases, J lost 4 bases, and 7 bases lay in between. Germline V gene lookup returns CDR1 KGHSH and CDR2 LQKENI. The length of the CDR3 is 12 residues. CDR3 nucleotide sequence: TGTGCCAGCTCACCGTCGAGGTACGAGCAGTACTTC. Protein product: CASSPSRYEQYF.

This clonotype turned up a few times. V usage is TRBV20-1 and J usage is TRBJ2-7; possibly TRBD1 or TRBD2 for D (5 bases each). The V and J ends lost 2 bases and 5 bases respectively, with 16 bases between them. Germline assignment: CDR1 DFQATT and CDR2 SNEGSKA (reference sequence). The CDR3 extends over 14 amino acids. The CDR3 DNA reads TGCAGTGCTAGATCCTCCATTGGGGGAGACGAGCAGTACTTC. Protein: CSARSSIGGDEQYF.

The rearrangement uses TRBV5-1 and TRBJ2-5; D remains ambiguous. This CDR3 has 12 residues. V dropped 4 bases and J dropped 4 bases, with 8 bases sitting between them. From germline, CDR1 is SGHRS and CDR2 YFSETQ. This CDR3 reads CASSTIPETQYF. DNA for the CDR3: TGCGCCAGCAGCACAATCCCAGAGACCCAGTACTTC.

This clonotype was observed a handful of times. The rearrangement links TRBV7-9 to TRBJ2-1, with D perhaps matching TRBD1 (6 bases). The CDR3 is 14 residues long. The ends were cut back, 5 bases at V and 8 bases at J, with 16 bases in the middle. CDR1 is SEHNR, CDR2 FQNEAQ, per germline (reference sequence). The CDR3 sequence is CASSLAGRGHEQFF. The CDR3 nucleotides read TGTGCCAGCAGCCTCGCCGGCAGGGGCCATGAGCAGTTCTTC. The whole variable domain, filled in from reference TRBV7-9 and TRBJ2-1, reads DTGVSQNPRHKITKRGQNVTFRCDPISEHNRLYWYRQTLGQGPEFLTYFQNEAQLEKSRLLSDRFSAERPKGSFSTLEIQRTEQGDSAMYLCASSLAGRGHEQFFGPGTRLTVL.

The DNA of the CDR3 is TGTGCCAGCAGTTGGGCCGGAGAAGAGACCCAGTACTTC. Amino acid sequence: CASSWAGEETQYF. The chain recombines TRBV6-5 with TRBJ2-5; D not certain. Trimming shortened V by 4 bases and J by 3 bases, and 9 bases separated the two germline ends. The CDR3 loop spans 13 amino acids. Germline-derived CDR1 and CDR2 are MNHEY and SVGAGI.

The genes are TRBV7-2 and TRBJ2-7, with TRBD1 identical over 7 bases. The CDR3 has 16 amino acids. V shed 4 bases, J shed 10 bases, and the junction held 19 bases outside the gene matches. Germline V lookup: CDR1 SGHTA, CDR2 FQGNSA. The CDR3 loop is CASSSIGPGTVPHQYF. The CDR3 DNA reads TGTGCCAGCAGCTCGATCGGACCCGGGACAGTACCCCATCAGTACTTC. Full variable domain (remainder filled in from reference TRBV7-2 and TRBJ2-7): GAGVSQSPSNKVTEKGKDVELRCDPISGHTALYWYRQSLGQGLEFLIYFQGNSAPDKSGLPSDRFSAERTGGSVSTLTIQRTQQEDSAVYLCASSSIGPGTVPHQYFGPGTRLTVT.

This clonotype was detected only a few times. V is TRBV10-3 and J is TRBJ2-7; 7 bases line up with TRBD1. Trimming cost V 7 bases and J 5 bases; bases outside gene matches: 5. The germline V gene encodes CDR1 ENHRY and CDR2 SYGVKD. This CDR3 contains 12 residues. CDR3 residues: CAINDRDHEQYF. The CDR3 coding sequence is TGTGCCATCAATGACAGGGACCACGAGCAGTACTTC.

This clonotype occurred a few times. This sequence joins TRBV15 and TRBJ2-7; D is uncertain. The CDR3 totals 15 residues. Per germline, CDR1 LNHNV and CDR2 YYDKDF (reference sequence). The ends were cut back, 8 bases at V and 0 bases at J, with 17 bases in the middle. Here the CDR3 reads CATSRQRVGSYEQYF. The CDR3, as DNA: TGTGCCACCTCTCGCCAAAGGGTCGGCTCCTACGAGCAGTACTTC.

This clonotype was found a few times. The J gene is TRBJ2-3, the V gene TRBV12-3 or TRBV12-4, with D possibly TRBD2 on 5 matching bases. With 3 bases removed from V and 4 bases from J, the gap between germline ends came to 11 bases. This CDR3 spans 14 amino acids. The CDR3 loop reads CASSLGSNADTQYF. In DNA form, the CDR3 reads TGTGCCAGCAGTTTGGGGAGTAACGCAGATACGCAGTATTTT.

V is TRBV5-6 and J is TRBJ2-5, with D possibly called TRBD1 or TRBD2 (5 bases each). From germline, CDR1 is SGHDT and CDR2 YYEEEE. Trimming left V 2 bases short and J 1 base short, with 9 bases between. The CDR3 sequence is 14 residues long. The CDR3 here is CASSLDGAQETQYF. The CDR3 coding sequence is TGTGCCAGCAGCTTAGACGGGGCCCAAGAGACCCAGTACTTC.

This clonotype was found a few times. The rearrangement links TRBV6-5 to TRBJ1-2; TRBD1 is a possible D gene (6 bases). V gave up 2 bases and J gave up 8 bases, with 12 bases separating them. Germline V gene sequence: CDR1 MNHEY, CDR2 SVGAGI. The CDR3 has 13 amino acids. CDR3 nucleotides: TGTGCCAGCAGTTACACATTTGGGGGCGGCTACACCTTC. Protein product: CASSYTFGGGYTF.

V usage is TRBV4-3 and J usage is TRBJ1-1; D unresolved. Trimming took off 0 bases at V and 0 bases at J, with 5 bases between the two ends. This CDR3 has 14 residues. Germline lookup yields CDR1 LGHNA and CDR2 YSLEER. The CDR3 DNA sequence: TGCGCCAGCAGCCAAGATTTACTGAACACTGAAGCTTTCTTT. It specifies CASSQDLLNTEAFF.

The chain combines TRBV10-3 with TRBJ2-5, with TRBD1 matching 7 bases. The V gene end was trimmed by 6 bases and the J gene end by 4 bases; junction bases not matched to a gene: 5. This CDR3 spans 13 amino acids. The germline CDR1 and CDR2 sequences are ENHRY and SYGVKD. CDR3 sequence reads: CAIRPTGLETQYF. For the CDR3, the DNA is TGTGCCATCAGACCGACAGGGTTAGAGACCCAGTACTTC.